The next 30 T cell receptor beta chains were all read from a single sample in a study of cytomegalovirus exposure and HLA in healthy donors. The method was immunoSEQ multiplex PCR; TCRdb's version includes in-frame clones alone and lacks a portion of them. This sample has about 130,000 clones, with about 80% found just once. Sequenced input: PBMCs. The receptors here all came from a man younger than 40 in good health and CMV-seropositive.

This chain joins TRBV21-1 and TRBJ2-7; TRBD2 is the table's D call and was not checked against the DNA. TRBV21-1 is shown as a pseudogene. The CDR3 consists of 19 residues. Here the CDR3 reads CASTTHPGLAGGSPYEQYF. The CDR3 bases are TGTGCCAGCACAACTCATCCGGGACTAGCGGGGGGTTCCCCCTACGAGCAGTACTTC.

The sample holds many counts of this clone. This chain uses TRBV9 with TRBJ1-2; 10 positions match TRBD1. Trimming at V came to 3 bases and at J to 8 bases, leaving 4 bases not matched to a gene. Germline V gene lookup returns CDR1 SGDLS and CDR2 YYNGEE. The CDR3 spans 13 residues. The CDR3 DNA is TGTGCCAGCAGCGGAGGGGACAGGGGCGGCTACACCTTC. Amino acid sequence: CASSGGDRGGYTF. Together with reference TRBV9 and TRBJ1-2, the CDR3 gives the full variable domain: DSGVTQTPKHLITATGQRVTLRCSPRSGDLSVYWYQQSLDQGLQFLIQYYNGEERAKGNILERFSAQQFPDLHSELNLSSLELGDSALYFCASSGGDRGGYTFGSGTRLTVV.

This rearrangement joins TRBV7-6 to TRBJ2-7; weak D call: TRBD2 (5 bases). In germline, CDR1 is SGHVS, CDR2 FNYEAQ. This CDR3 has 14 amino acids. Trimming took off 5 bases at V and 2 bases at J, with 13 bases between the two ends. This CDR3 is CASSLSRGPYEQYF. The DNA of the CDR3 is TGTGCCAGCAGCCTGAGCAGAGGGCCCTACGAGCAGTACTTC.

This chain connects TRBV2 to TRBJ2-3, with 12 bases identical to TRBD2. V lost 4 bases and J lost 3; bases outside the gene matches: 5. CDR3 length: 16 residues. The V gene's germline CDR1 is SNHLY and CDR2 FYNNEI. CDR3 sequence (DNA): TGTGCCAGCAGTGGGCTAGCGGGGGGGCGTACAGATACGCAGTATTTT. As protein: CASSGLAGGRTDTQYF. The full variable domain, in which reference TRBV2 and TRBJ2-3 provide the parts outside the CDR3, is EPEVTQTPSHQVTQMGQEVILRCVPISNHLYFYWYRQILGQKVEFLVSFYNNEISEKSEIFDDQFSVERPDGSNFTLKIRSTKLEDSAMYFCASSGLAGGRTDTQYFGPGTRLTVL.

The rearrangement links TRBV9 to TRBJ1-5; D uncertain. V was clipped by 0 bases and J by 0 bases, with 7 bases between them. The CDR3 runs 15 residues. CDR1 and CDR2 (germline): SGDLS, YYNGEE. This CDR3 reads CASSVEGGSNQPQHF. The CDR3 nucleotides read TGTGCCAGCAGCGTAGAGGGAGGTAGCAATCAGCCCCAGCATTTT.

The rearrangement links TRBV5-1 to TRBJ1-5; TRBD1 might be the D (5 bases). This CDR3 contains 15 residues. The V gene lost 0 bases and the J gene lost 7 bases, with 14 bases spanning the gap. In germline, CDR1 is SGHRS, CDR2 YFSETQ. CDR3 region: CASSLVGDLDQPQHF. Written as DNA, the CDR3 is TGCGCCAGCAGCTTGGTAGGGGATCTGGACCAGCCCCAGCATTTT.

The CDR3 loop reads CASSLVIGELFF. DNA of the CDR3: TGTGCCAGCAGCTTGGTTATCGGGGAGCTGTTTTTT. The chain joins TRBV5-6 to TRBJ2-2; D gene unclear. This CDR3 comprises 12 residues. Germline V CDR1 and CDR2: SGHDT, YYEEEE. Trimming stripped 0 bases from V and 7 bases from J, with 4 bases between.

This chain links TRBV14 with TRBJ1-2; D not certain. V lost 4 bases, J lost 8 bases, and 14 bases lay in between. The CDR3 has 13 residues. CDR1 and CDR2 from the germline V gene are SGHDN and FVKESK. As DNA, the CDR3 is TGTGCCAGCAGCCCCCTGGACGGGGAGGGCTACACCTTC. Residues: CASSPLDGEGYTF.

The V call is TRBV6-6, the J call TRBJ1-6; D not resolved. Germline V CDR1 and CDR2: MNHNY, SVGAGI (reference sequence). V lost 2 bases, J lost 7 bases, and 9 bases lay in between. This CDR3 has 14 residues. This chain's CDR3 is CASSYQVENSPLHF. As DNA, the CDR3 is TGTGCCAGCAGTTACCAGGTCGAGAATTCACCCCTCCACTTT.

V is TRBV6-5 and J is TRBJ2-7; D uncertain. This CDR3 contains 14 residues. V lost 10 bases, J lost 1 base, and 17 bases lay in between. Germline-derived CDR1 and CDR2 are MNHEY and SVGAGI. CDR3 DNA sequence: TGTGCCACCCTCCCCGATTTTAGTTCCTACGAGCAGTACTTC. Its translation is CATLPDFSSYEQYF.

The sample holds a few counts of this clone. The rearrangement links TRBV5-1 to TRBJ1-1; a possible D gene is TRBD1 (5 bases). The V and J ends lost 0 bases and 4 bases respectively, with 10 bases between them. Germline CDR1 SGHRS, CDR2 YFSETQ. The CDR3 covers 14 residues. CDR3 region: CASSLAGKGTEAFF. For the CDR3, the DNA is TGCGCCAGCAGCTTGGCAGGGAAAGGCACTGAAGCTTTCTTT.

V gene TRBV5-1 combines with J gene TRBJ1-1; perhaps TRBD1 as D (6 bases). The germline gives CDR1 SGHRS, CDR2 YFSETQ. V lost 3 bases and J lost 4, with 13 bases in between. CDR3 length equals 14 residues. CDR3 protein: CASSSKTGGTEAFF. CDR3 sequence (DNA): TGCGCCAGCAGCTCGAAGACAGGCGGCACTGAAGCTTTCTTT.

The chain is built from TRBV5-4 and TRBJ2-1; 8 bases map to TRBD2. Germline loops: CDR1 SGHNT, CDR2 YYREEE (reference sequence). V was clipped by 3 bases and J by 10 bases; unmatched bases: 18. The CDR3 extends over 17 amino acids. The CDR3 DNA follows: TGTGCCAGCAGCTCCACCGATAGGACTAGCAGACTTCGGGAGCAGTTCTTC. This encodes CASSSTDRTSRLREQFF.

The chain is built from TRBV2 and TRBJ2-3, with 13 positions matching TRBD2. Trimming cost V 5 bases and J 6 bases; bases outside gene matches: 5. The CDR3 extends over 15 amino acids. The germline V gene encodes CDR1 SNHLY and CDR2 FYNNEI. The CDR3, as DNA: TGTGCCAGCAGTCCGGGACTAGCGGGATCTGATACGCAGTATTTT. This encodes CASSPGLAGSDTQYF.

The chain employs TRBV7-3 and TRBJ2-7; TRBD2 matches 10 bases. J was trimmed by 5 bases and V by 0 bases; bases with no gene match: 4. The length of the CDR3 is 15 residues. Germline-derived CDR1 and CDR2 are SGHTA and FQGTGA. The chain's CDR3 is CASSLTGLARNEQYF. As DNA, the CDR3 is TGTGCCAGCAGCTTAACGGGACTAGCGAGAAACGAGCAGTACTTC.

V usage is TRBV4-1 and J usage is TRBJ2-3, with TRBD2 matching 10 bases. In germline, CDR1 is MGHRA, CDR2 YSYEKL. The CDR3 extends over 17 amino acids. V was pared by 3 bases and J by 6 bases, with 12 bases of the junction left unmatched. This CDR3 is CASSHEPGLATADTQYF. The CDR3, as DNA: TGCGCCAGCAGCCATGAACCGGGACTAGCGACCGCGGATACGCAGTATTTT.

This chain connects TRBV4-2 to TRBJ2-5, with TRBD1 identical over 9 bases. CDR1 is LGHNA and CDR2 is YNFKEQ in the germline V gene. The J segment lost 5 bases and the V segment lost 0 bases, leaving 7 bases of the junction unmatched. There are 16 residues in the CDR3. CDR3 in DNA: TGTGCCAGCAGCCAAGAGGAACAGGGGGCTTTGGAGACCCAGTACTTC. Translation gives CASSQEEQGALETQYF.

The V call is TRBV18, the J call TRBJ1-2; 11 positions agree with TRBD1. Germline trimming cut 3 bases from V and 7 bases from J; bases unmatched to any gene: 10. The CDR3 runs 16 residues. CDR1 is KGHSH, CDR2 LQKENI, per germline. The CDR3 region has the DNA TGTGCCAGCTCACCCAACCAAGGACAGGGGGCTCGTGGCTACACCTTC. It encodes CASSPNQGQGARGYTF.

J is TRBJ2-7 and V is TRBV6-5; the D gene is possibly TRBD1 (6 bases). V dropped 7 bases and J dropped 3 bases, with 19 bases sitting between them. Germline CDR1 and CDR2: MNHEY and SVGAGI. This CDR3 spans 15 amino acids. This chain's CDR3 is CASKATGSADYEQYF. Here the CDR3 DNA reads TGTGCCAGCAAGGCGACAGGCTCCGCGGACTACGAGCAGTACTTC.

The sample holds a few counts of this clone. This chain connects TRBV9 to TRBJ2-7; 7 nucleotides line up with TRBD2. This CDR3 spans 14 amino acids. From germline, CDR1 is SGDLS and CDR2 YYNGEE. V lost 3 bases, J lost 5 bases, and 8 bases stayed unmatched. CDR3 sequence: CASSAEGGWDEQYF. CDR3 nucleotide sequence: TGTGCCAGCAGCGCAGAGGGAGGGTGGGACGAGCAGTACTTC. Full variable domain (remainder filled in from reference TRBV9 and TRBJ2-7): DSGVTQTPKHLITATGQRVTLRCSPRSGDLSVYWYQQSLDQGLQFLIQYYNGEERAKGNILERFSAQQFPDLHSELNLSSLELGDSALYFCASSAEGGWDEQYFGPGTRLTVT.

The V call is TRBV5-6, the J call TRBJ2-2; no reliable D call. The V end lost 0 bases, the J end lost 6 bases, and 12 bases lay between the germline ends. CDR3 size: 15 residues. Looked up from germline, CDR1 is SGHDT and CDR2 is YYEEEE. As DNA, the CDR3 is TGTGCCAGCAGCTTGGCTAGGAACGGAGCCGGGGAGCTGTTTTTT. Translation: CASSLARNGAGELFF.

The chain joins TRBV7-7 to TRBJ2-5; TRBD2 agrees at 8 bases. Trimming at V came to 5 bases and at J to 5 bases, leaving 7 bases not matched to a gene. The CDR3 totals 14 residues. Germline CDR1 is SSHAT and CDR2 is FNYEAQ (reference sequence). CDR3 nucleotide sequence: TGTGCCAGCAGCCAGACCGGGACTAGGGAGACCCAGTACTTC. This codes for CASSQTGTRETQYF. Supplemented by reference TRBV7-7 and TRBJ2-5, the full variable domain reads GAGVSQSPRYKVTKRGQDVTLRCDPISSHATLYWYQQALGQGPEFLTYFNYEAQPDKSGLPSDRFSAERPEGSISTLTIQRTEQRDSAMYRCASSQTGTRETQYFGPGTRLLVL.

This clone was recorded a few times. This chain connects TRBV9 to TRBJ2-7, with D perhaps TRBD1 (5 bases). Germline V lookup: CDR1 SGDLS, CDR2 YYNGEE. This CDR3 is built from 14 residues. Trimming left V 6 bases short and J 4 bases short, with 17 bases between. CDR3 residues: CASTPEDTKYEQYF. DNA of the CDR3: TGTGCCAGCACCCCAGAGGACACCAAATACGAGCAGTACTTC.

J is TRBJ1-5 and V is TRBV10-3, with D unresolved. This CDR3 has 14 residues. Trimming took 4 bases from V and 0 from J, leaving 7 bases between them. Germline V lookup: CDR1 ENHRY, CDR2 SYGVKD. CDR3 sequence (DNA): TGTGCCATCAGTGCGGGGAATAGCAATCAGCCCCAGCATTTT. Encoded protein: CAISAGNSNQPQHF.

This rearrangement joins TRBV6-5 to TRBJ1-1, with TRBD1 matching over 7 bases. With V trimmed by 2 bases and J by 0 bases, 3 bases remained unmatched. The length of the CDR3 is 15 residues. Per the germline V gene, CDR1 is MNHEY and CDR2 is SVGAGI. The CDR3 reads CASSYEGTVNTEAFF. DNA of the CDR3: TGTGCCAGCAGTTACGAAGGGACAGTGAACACTGAAGCTTTCTTT.

Regarding this clone: This sample also contains other DNA sequences that code for the same CDR3. This rearrangement joins TRBV7-6 to TRBJ2-7; D is perhaps TRBD1 (6 bases). The CDR3 extends over 13 amino acids. The ends were cut back, 6 bases at V and 3 bases at J, with 12 bases in the middle. Germline V CDR1 and CDR2: SGHVS, FNYEAQ. In DNA form, the CDR3 reads TGTGCCAGCAGTTTCCGGGACAACTACGAGCAGTACTTC. It codes for CASSFRDNYEQYF.

A word on this clone: It is likely a read error: a sequence one base away is far more abundant. The rearrangement uses TRBV6-6 and TRBJ2-1; D possibly corresponds to TRBD1 (5 bases). Trimming took 5 bases from V and 8 from J, leaving 16 bases between them. The germline V gene encodes CDR1 MNHNY and CDR2 SVGAGI (reference sequence). The CDR3 consists of 14 residues. The CDR3 sequence is CASSEAGSGHEQFF. CDR3 bases: TGTGCCAGCAGTGAGGCAGGGTCTGGTCATGAGCAGTTCTTC.

This clone has a handful of counts. The chain links TRBV18 to TRBJ2-5; tentatively, D is TRBD2 (6 bases). Germline assignment: CDR1 KGHSH and CDR2 LQKENI. Trimming took off 6 bases at V and 5 bases at J, with 13 bases between the two ends. The CDR3 totals 13 residues. Written as DNA, the CDR3 is TGTGCCAGCTCTTTGGGGAGGAGGGAGACCCAGTACTTC. It yields the protein CASSLGRRETQYF.

This chain joins TRBV7-8 and TRBJ1-1, with D possibly matching TRBD1 (6 bases). Germline V gene data show CDR1 as SGHVS and CDR2 as FQNEAQ. This CDR3 has 13 residues. Trimming took 5 bases from V and 4 from J, leaving 11 bases between them. The DNA of the CDR3 is TGTGCCAGCAGCCTGGACAGTATCACTGAAGCTTTCTTT. It encodes CASSLDSITEAFF.

V usage is TRBV2 and J usage is TRBJ1-3; the D is unclear. The CDR3 consists of 15 residues. Germline V gene sequence: CDR1 SNHLY, CDR2 FYNNEI. V lost 1 base to trimming and J lost 2 bases, with 9 bases between them. The CDR3 loop reads CASSEEVTTGNTIYF. The CDR3, as DNA: TGTGCCAGCAGTGAAGAGGTGACAACTGGAAACACCATATATTTT.